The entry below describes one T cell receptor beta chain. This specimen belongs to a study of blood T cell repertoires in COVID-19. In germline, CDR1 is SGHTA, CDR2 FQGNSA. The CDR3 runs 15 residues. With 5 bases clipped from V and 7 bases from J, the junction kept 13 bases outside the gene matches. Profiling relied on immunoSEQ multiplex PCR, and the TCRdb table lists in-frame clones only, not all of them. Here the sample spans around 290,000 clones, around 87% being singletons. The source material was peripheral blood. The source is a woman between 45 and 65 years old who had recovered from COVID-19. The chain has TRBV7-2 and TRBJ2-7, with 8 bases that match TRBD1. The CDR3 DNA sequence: TGTGCCAGCAGCGAGCCGGGACAGGACGCGGGGGAGCAGTACTTC. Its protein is CASSEPGQDAGEQYF.